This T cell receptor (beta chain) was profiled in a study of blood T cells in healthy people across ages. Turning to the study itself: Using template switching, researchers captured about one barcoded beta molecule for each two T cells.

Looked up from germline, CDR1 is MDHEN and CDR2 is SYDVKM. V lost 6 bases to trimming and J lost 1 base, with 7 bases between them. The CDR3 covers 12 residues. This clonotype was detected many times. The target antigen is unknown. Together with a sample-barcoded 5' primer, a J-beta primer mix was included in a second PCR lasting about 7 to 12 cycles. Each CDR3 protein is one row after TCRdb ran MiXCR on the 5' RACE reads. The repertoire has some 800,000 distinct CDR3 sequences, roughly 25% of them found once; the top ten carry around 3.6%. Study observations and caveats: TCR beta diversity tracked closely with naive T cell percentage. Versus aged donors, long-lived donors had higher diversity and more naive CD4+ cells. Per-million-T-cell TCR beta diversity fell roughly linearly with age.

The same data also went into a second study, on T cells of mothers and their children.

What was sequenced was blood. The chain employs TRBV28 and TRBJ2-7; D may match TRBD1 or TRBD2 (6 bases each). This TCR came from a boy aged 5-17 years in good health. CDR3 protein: CASRGGSYEQYF. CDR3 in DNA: TGTGCCAGCAGAGGGGGGTCCTACGAGCAGTACTTC.